A selection of T cell receptor beta chains follows, all from one sample in a study of T-cell memory formation after mild COVID-19. MiXCR, applied by TCRdb to the 5' RACE reads, yields one record per CDR3 protein. The sample consists of 90,000 to 120,000 distinct CDR3 sequences, around 10% of them appearing once. Sequenced sample: PBMCs or a T cell subset sorted from them (not recorded which). Receptors originate from a man between 18 and 29 years old who had mild COVID-19 (a few samples of this study predate the infection). Cell type and time point are not known. CDR3s include the opening cysteine and the closing phenylalanine or tryptophan. The order of the fields is D gene, clone size, J gene, V gene, CDR3 DNA, CDR3 protein. D genes are given only for firm matches. Size tells how often a clone was seen (once, few, many) or the class of an expanded clone, and some rows leave it out.

d_gene: .
abundance: .
j_gene: TRBJ2-7
v_gene: TRBV20-1
CDR3nt: TGCAGTACTCTTAACAGGGTTTACTACGAGCAGTACTTC
CDR3aa: CSTLNRVYYEQYF

d_gene: TRBD1
abundance: few
j_gene: TRBJ1-2
v_gene: TRBV7-6
CDR3nt: TGTGCCAGCAGCTTAAGCGTCACAGGGGGCTTGGGTGGCTACACCTTC
CDR3aa: CASSLSVTGGLGGYTF

d_gene: .
abundance: .
j_gene: TRBJ2-7
v_gene: TRBV29-1
CDR3nt: TGCAGCGCCCGGTGGGGGTACGAGCAGTACTTC
CDR3aa: CSARWGYEQYF

d_gene: .
abundance: many
j_gene: TRBJ2-7
v_gene: TRBV12-3/TRBV12-4
CDR3nt: TGTGCCAGCAGTTTTAACGTCTTCTCCTACGAGCAGTACTTC
CDR3aa: CASSFNVFSYEQYF

d_gene: .
abundance: .
j_gene: TRBJ2-2
v_gene: TRBV24-1
CDR3nt: TGTGCCACCAGTGCGGATACAGGGTTCAACACCGGGGAGCTGTTTTTT
CDR3aa: CATSADTGFNTGELFF

d_gene: TRBD2
abundance: .
j_gene: TRBJ2-5
v_gene: TRBV15
CDR3nt: TGTGCCACCAGCTATGGCGGGGGGAAAGAGACCCAGTACTTC
CDR3aa: CATSYGGGKETQYF

d_gene: .
abundance: many
j_gene: TRBJ2-2
v_gene: TRBV7-2
CDR3nt: TGTGCCAGCAGCTTAGTAGGTAGCGCCGGGGAGCTGTTTTTT
CDR3aa: CASSLVGSAGELFF

d_gene: TRBD1
abundance: few
j_gene: TRBJ2-1
v_gene: TRBV4-1
CDR3nt: TGCGCCAGCAGCCAGAGACAGGGTTCCATCGAGCAGTTCTTC
CDR3aa: CASSQRQGSIEQFF

d_gene: TRBD1
abundance: many
j_gene: TRBJ1-2
v_gene: TRBV7-9
CDR3nt: TGTGCCAGCAGCGATGAACAGGGGGCGATTCTTGGCTACACCTTC
CDR3aa: CASSDEQGAILGYTF

d_gene: TRBD1
abundance: many
j_gene: TRBJ1-1
v_gene: TRBV2
CDR3nt: TGTGCCAAGCAGGGACAGGCTAACACTGAAGCTTTCTTT
CDR3aa: CAKQGQANTEAFF

d_gene: .
abundance: .
j_gene: TRBJ2-1
v_gene: TRBV29-1
CDR3nt: TGCAGCGTTGTACGGGCAGACAATGAGCAGTTCTTC
CDR3aa: CSVVRADNEQFF

d_gene: .
abundance: few
j_gene: TRBJ2-5
v_gene: TRBV12-3/TRBV12-4
CDR3nt: TGTGCCTCGTGGGGAGGCCAAGAGACCCAGTACTTC
CDR3aa: CASWGGQETQYF

d_gene: TRBD1
abundance: few
j_gene: TRBJ2-5
v_gene: TRBV19
CDR3nt: TGTGCCAGTACCGGGACAGGGGCCCGAGAGACCCAGTACTTC
CDR3aa: CASTGTGARETQYF